This TCR beta chain was documented in a study of shared clonotypes between healthy human individuals. Study context: Researchers assigned three CD4 naive, three CD4 memory, two CD8 naive and one CD8 memory plate to each donor.

Using immunoSEQ multiplex PCR, the repertoire was profiled, and TCRdb retains in-frame clones only, with some absent. Of roughly 2,300,000 clones in the sample, under 95% were seen once. CDR3 size: 14 residues. Trimming took off 6 bases at V and 7 bases at J, with 19 bases between the two ends. CDR1 MNHEY and CDR2 SMNVEV come from the germline V gene (reference sequence). A CD45RA-negative memory subset and a CD45RA+ naive subset were separated from the CD4+ cells. In the case of this clone: Its target is unknown.

General observations from the study: The authors expected sequencing depth to affect clonotype sharing among donors. Generally, estimated richness proved larger in naive subsets than it did in memory subsets.

This TCR came from a man between 18 and 35 years old in good health. Some clones in this sample may be carry-over from other donors' samples. This rearrangement joins TRBV27 to TRBJ2-7, with D unclear. The material sequenced was naive CD4+ T cells from PBMCs. Specified subset: CD45RA+ positively selected. The CDR3 sequence is CASRPWQMIKEQYF. CDR3 DNA sequence: TGTGCCAGCAGACCTTGGCAGATGATAAAGGAGCAGTACTTC.